This TCR beta chain came from a study of beta chain features in type 1 diabetes. The germline gives CDR1 MNHNY, CDR2 SVGAGI (reference sequence). The CDR3 totals 11 residues. Trimming cost V 10 bases and J 16 bases, with 20 bases left between them. The entirety of the isolated RNA underwent reverse transcription, so expressed TCRB transcripts were sequenced. Naive, central memory and regulatory T cell samples averaged approximately 3.6 million immunoSEQ reads each. Here immunoSEQ multiplex PCR was the method, and the copy in TCRdb shows in-frame clones only, minus some. The repertoire includes some 900,000 clones, about 17% of them detected once, and 0.02% to 0.03% sits in the top ten.

Sequencing was carried out using naive CD4+ T cells from blood. This chain connects TRBV6-6 to TRBJ2-1; either TRBD1 or TRBD2 may supply D (5 bases each). The sequence came from a woman in her late teens or twenties in good health. The DNA of the CDR3 is TGTGCCATCCGTTCGGACACGGGGTGCTTCTTC. Translation: CAIRSDTGCFF.